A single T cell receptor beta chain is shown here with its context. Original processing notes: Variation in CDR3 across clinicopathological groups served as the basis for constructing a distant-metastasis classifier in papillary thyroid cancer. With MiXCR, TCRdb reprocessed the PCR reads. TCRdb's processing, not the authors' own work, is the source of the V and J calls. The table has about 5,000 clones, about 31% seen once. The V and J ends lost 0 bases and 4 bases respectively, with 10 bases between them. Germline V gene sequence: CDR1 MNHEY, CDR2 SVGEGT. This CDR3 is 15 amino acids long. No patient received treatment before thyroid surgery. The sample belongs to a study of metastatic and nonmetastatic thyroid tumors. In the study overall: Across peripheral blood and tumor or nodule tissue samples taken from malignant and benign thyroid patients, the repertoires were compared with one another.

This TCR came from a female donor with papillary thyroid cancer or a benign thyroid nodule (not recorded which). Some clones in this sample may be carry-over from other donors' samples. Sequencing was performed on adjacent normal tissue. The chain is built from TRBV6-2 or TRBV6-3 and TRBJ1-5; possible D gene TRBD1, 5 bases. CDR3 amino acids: CASSYSAQGNQPQHF. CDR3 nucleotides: TGTGCCAGCAGTTACTCGGCCCAGGGAAATCAGCCCCAGCATTTT.